This T cell receptor beta chain is from a study of long-term antiretroviral therapy in people with HIV. Study background: The 2015 immediate-ART recommendation came about a decade after the earliest samples.

Per the germline V gene, CDR1 is WNHNN and CDR2 is SYGVQD (reference sequence). With 10 bases removed from V and 2 bases from J, the gap between germline ends came to 14 bases. The CDR3 loop spans 13 amino acids. As regards this clone: What it recognizes is unknown.

Amounts of roughly 0.85-10 million cryopreserved PBMC were held in the samples before DNA extraction. The immunoSEQ assay was v3.0, run at survey level. The method was immunoSEQ multiplex PCR; TCRdb's version includes in-frame clones alone and lacks a portion of them. Here the sample spans about 23,000 clones, roughly 80% being singletons. Whole-study findings and limits: ART was followed by higher diversity that remained below transplant donor controls.

V is TRBV10-1 and J is TRBJ1-1; TRBD1 is a possible D gene (5 bases). This TCR derives from a man between 50 and 59 years old with HIV. This specimen was unsorted PBMCs, taken 0.3 years after starting antiretroviral therapy. Written as DNA, the CDR3 is TGCGCCACCTCCCGGGACGGTAACACTGAAGCTTTCTTT. Amino acids: CATSRDGNTEAFF.